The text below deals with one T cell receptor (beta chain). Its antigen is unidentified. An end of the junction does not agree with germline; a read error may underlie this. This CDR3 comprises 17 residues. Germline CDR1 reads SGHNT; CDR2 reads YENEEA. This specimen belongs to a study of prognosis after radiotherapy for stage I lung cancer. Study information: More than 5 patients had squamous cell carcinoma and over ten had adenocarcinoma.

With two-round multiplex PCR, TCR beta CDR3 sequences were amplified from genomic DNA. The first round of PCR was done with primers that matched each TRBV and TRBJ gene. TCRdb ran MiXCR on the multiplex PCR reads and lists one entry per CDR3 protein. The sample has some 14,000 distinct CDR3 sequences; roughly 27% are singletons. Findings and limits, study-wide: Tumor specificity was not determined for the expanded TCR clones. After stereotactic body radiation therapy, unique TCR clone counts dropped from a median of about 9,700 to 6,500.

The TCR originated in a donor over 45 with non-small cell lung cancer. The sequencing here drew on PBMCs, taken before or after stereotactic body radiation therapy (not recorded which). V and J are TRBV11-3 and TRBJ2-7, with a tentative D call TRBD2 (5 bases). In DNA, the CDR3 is TGTGCCAGCAGCTTAGCCCCCGAGGACCCCGGAGGCTACGAGAAGTACTTC. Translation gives CASSLAPEDPGGYEKYF.